Listed here are 32 T cell receptor beta chains from one sample, sequenced in a study of blood T cell repertoires in COVID-19 (dated by TCRdb to 2019 to 2021). The library relied on the immunoSEQ multiplex PCR assay. TCRdb re-hosts the immuneACCESS table, in-frame sequences only. Its copies lack some clones; in the studies checked, an unresolved V gene accounts for under half of them, and the cause for the rest is not known. This sample comprises 95,000 to 150,000 clones, roughly 77% of them detected only once. The ten largest clones represent approximately 16% of the sample. Sequencing used peripheral blood. These receptors originate from a man in his sixties with active or convalescent COVID-19.

The rearrangement uses TRBV2 and TRBJ1-2, with D perhaps TRBD1 (6 bases). V was cut by 4 bases and J by 14 bases, with 14 bases left in between. CDR1 SNHLY and CDR2 FYNNEI come from the germline V gene. CDR3 length equals 11 residues. The CDR3 is CASSVYTGRTF. The CDR3 nucleotides are TGTGCCAGCAGTGTTTATACAGGGCGTACCTTC.

This clone was seen only a few times. The V gene is TRBV3-1 (or the pseudogene TRBV3-2), the J gene TRBJ1-1; D uncertain. The germline V gene has CDR1 LGHDT and CDR2 YNNKEL (reference sequence). V dropped 0 bases and J dropped 8 bases, with 7 bases sitting between them. The CDR3 extends over 12 amino acids. CDR3 loop: CASSQEPGEAFF. Here the CDR3 DNA reads TGTGCCAGCAGCCAAGAGCCAGGAGAAGCTTTCTTT.

This rearrangement joins TRBV18 to TRBJ2-7, with TRBD1 as a possible D gene (6 bases). V lost 4 bases and J 6 bases, leaving 13 bases between the germline ends. CDR3 length: 13 amino acids. Germline V gene lookup returns CDR1 KGHSH and CDR2 LQKENI. The DNA for the CDR3 is TGTGCCAGCTCACAGGGGCCCAGGGGCGAGCAGTACTTC. Residues: CASSQGPRGEQYF.

This clone occurred many times. The gene calls are TRBV7-8 and TRBJ2-6; no definite D call. The CDR3 sequence is 15 residues long. With 5 bases removed from V and 0 bases from J, the gap between germline ends came to 8 bases. Germline lookup yields CDR1 SGHVS and CDR2 FQNEAQ. CDR3: CASSEASSGANVLTF. DNA of the CDR3: TGTGCCAGCAGCGAAGCGAGCTCTGGGGCCAACGTCCTGACTTTC.

The V call is TRBV3-1 (or the pseudogene TRBV3-2), the J call TRBJ2-2, with TRBD2 as a possible D gene (5 bases). Germline V gene data show CDR1 as LGHDT and CDR2 as YNNKEL (reference sequence). This CDR3 region has 13 residues. Trimming stripped 0 bases from V and 8 bases from J, with 7 bases between. The CDR3 region has the DNA TGTGCCAGCAGCCAAGACGCGGGTGGGGAGCTGTTTTTT. It codes for CASSQDAGGELFF.

The chain is built from TRBV2 and TRBJ2-7; 7 bases agree with TRBD1. The germline V gene has CDR1 SNHLY and CDR2 FYNNEI. This CDR3 contains 18 residues. Trimming took 6 bases from V and 3 from J; bases not matched to a gene: 20. Here the CDR3 DNA reads TGTGCCAGCAGACAGACAGGGCTCCAACCCCTTCGTTACTACGAGCAGTACTTC. The encoded protein is CASRQTGLQPLRYYEQYF.

The gene calls are TRBV6-2 or TRBV6-3 and TRBJ2-3; D uncertain. V gave up 5 bases and J gave up 7 bases, with 13 bases separating them. The CDR3 is 13 amino acids. Germline V gene data show CDR1 as MNHEY and CDR2 as SVGEGT. The CDR3 reads CASSQSRAHTQYF. The CDR3 bases are TGTGCCAGCAGTCAATCGCGAGCACATACGCAGTATTTT.

This chain connects TRBV24-1 to TRBJ2-2; possible D gene TRBD2, 5 bases. Germline CDR1 and CDR2: KGHDR and SFDVKD. Trimming cost V 9 bases and J 0 bases, with 13 bases left between them. The CDR3 extends over 15 amino acids. The CDR3 DNA sequence: TGTGCCACCGCCAATGTAGCGTCGAACACCGGGGAGCTGTTTTTT. Protein sequence: CATANVASNTGELFF.

The chain links TRBV10-1 to TRBJ1-6; 7 bases map to TRBD1. The CDR3 covers 14 residues. The germline CDR1 and CDR2 sequences are WNHNN and SYGVQD (reference sequence). Trimming at V came to 4 bases and at J to 7 bases, leaving 4 bases not matched to a gene. CDR3: CASSVKGANSPLHF. DNA of the CDR3: TGCGCCAGCAGTGTTAAGGGGGCCAATTCACCCCTCCACTTT.

The rearrangement uses TRBV29-1 and TRBJ2-5; 7 bases agree with TRBD1. The V segment lost 7 bases and the J segment 5 bases; nucleotides outside the gene matches: 19. CDR1 and CDR2 (germline): SQVTM, ANQGSEA. This CDR3 is built from 16 residues. The CDR3 DNA follows: TGCAGCGCTTTACAGGGGTTTCGATCTAACCCGGAGACCCAGTACTTC. Translation gives CSALQGFRSNPETQYF. Combining the CDR3 with reference TRBV29-1 and TRBJ2-5 gives the whole variable domain SAVISQKPSRDICQRGTSLTIQCQVDSQVTMMFWYRQQPGQSLTLIATANQGSEATYESGFVIDKFPISRPNLTFSTLTVSNMSPEDSSIYLCSALQGFRSNPETQYFGPGTRLLVL.

The chain employs TRBV7-2 and TRBJ2-7, with D uncertain. CDR1 and CDR2 from the germline V gene are SGHTA and FQGNSA. CDR3 size: 13 residues. The V and J ends lost 4 bases and 6 bases respectively, with 13 bases between them. The CDR3 bases are TGTGCCAGCAGCTCCTCCGTGAGTAGCGAGCAGTACTTC. It is translated as CASSSSVSSEQYF.

The chain carries TRBV30 and TRBJ1-5; 8 bases are shared with TRBD1. This CDR3 comprises 15 residues. In germline, CDR1 is GTSNPN, CDR2 SVGIG (reference sequence). V shed 0 bases and J 6 bases; nucleotides not matched to a gene: 7. CDR3 nucleotide sequence: TGTGCCTGGAGTGTAGGGTCAGGGGGCGGTCAGCCCCAGCATTTT. This encodes CAWSVGSGGGQPQHF.

This rearrangement joins TRBV7-2 to TRBJ2-5; D is possibly TRBD1 (5 bases). The CDR3 covers 16 residues. CDR1 and CDR2 (germline): SGHTA, FQGNSA. Trimming pared 5 bases from V and 2 bases from J, leaving 18 bases between. The CDR3 coding sequence is TGTGCCAGCAGCCCAGAACATCAGGGTTCGCAAGAGACCCAGTACTTC. Its protein is CASSPEHQGSQETQYF.

The rearrangement uses TRBV6-2 or TRBV6-3 and TRBJ2-2; D is possibly TRBD2 (5 bases). Germline values: CDR1 MNHEY, CDR2 SVGEGT. The CDR3 runs to 16 residues. V shed 5 bases and J shed 4 bases, with 17 bases lying between them. The CDR3 DNA reads as TGTGCCAGCAGTAAATGGACCACGGGGTCCACCGGGGAGCTGTTTTTT. Its translation is CASSKWTTGSTGELFF.

The chain links TRBV2 to TRBJ2-7, with TRBD2 matching over 8 bases. This CDR3 spans 16 amino acids. CDR1 is SNHLY and CDR2 is FYNNEI in the germline V gene. V was clipped by 7 bases and J by 2 bases; unmatched bases: 13. Here the CDR3 reads CASTFGRVVGPYEQYF. The CDR3 region has the DNA TGTGCCAGCACCTTCGGGAGGGTCGTAGGACCCTACGAGCAGTACTTC.

The J gene is TRBJ2-7, the V gene TRBV3-1 (or the pseudogene TRBV3-2); TRBD1 matches at 10 bases. The V gene end was trimmed by 4 bases and the J gene end by 4 bases; junction bases not matched to a gene: 4. Germline values: CDR1 LGHDT, CDR2 YNNKEL (reference sequence). This CDR3 spans 14 amino acids. Here the CDR3 reads CASSRDRGFYEQYF. In nucleotides, the CDR3 is TGTGCCAGCAGCCGGGACAGGGGATTTTACGAGCAGTACTTC.

The chain is built from TRBV5-6 and TRBJ1-2; D is perhaps TRBD1 (5 bases). Germline V lookup: CDR1 SGHDT, CDR2 YYEEEE. The CDR3 covers 15 residues. V lost 4 bases to trimming and J lost 8 bases, with 21 bases between them. CDR3 nucleotides: TGTGCCAGCAGCAAGGCGGGGACCCTCCACCGCGGCTACACCTTC. The encoded protein is CASSKAGTLHRGYTF.

The J gene is TRBJ1-6, the V gene TRBV7-2, with unresolved D. CDR3 size: 12 residues. Per the germline V gene, CDR1 is SGHTA and CDR2 is FQGNSA. V lost 3 bases and J lost 10, with 7 bases in between. The CDR3: CASSLRYSPLHF. The CDR3 nucleotides are TGTGCCAGCAGCTTGAGGTACTCACCCCTCCACTTT.

This chain connects TRBV27 to TRBJ2-5; 12 bases map to TRBD2. The CDR3 spans 18 residues. V lost 5 bases and J lost 3; bases outside the gene matches: 13. CDR1 is MNHEY and CDR2 is SMNVEV in the germline V gene (reference sequence). The CDR3 is CASSLRLAGALTEETQYF. The DNA for the CDR3 is TGTGCCAGCAGTCTCAGACTAGCGGGAGCTCTAACTGAAGAGACCCAGTACTTC.

The CDR3 DNA is TGTGCCAGCAGCCAAGGGAACAGGGAAGCTTTCTTT. Protein: CASSQGNREAFF. The V and J genes are TRBV3-1 (or the pseudogene TRBV3-2) and TRBJ1-1; maybe TRBD1 (5 bases). Trimming removed 1 base from V and 8 bases from J, with 8 bases in between. This CDR3 contains 12 residues. Germline V CDR1 and CDR2: LGHDT, YNNKEL (reference sequence).

V is TRBV9 and J is TRBJ1-5; tentative D call: TRBD1 (6 bases). Per the germline V gene, CDR1 is SGDLS and CDR2 is YYNGEE. V was pared by 4 bases and J by 3 bases, with 20 bases between. This CDR3 region has 17 residues. The DNA of the CDR3 is TGTGCCAGCAGCCCGGACGGGCAGGGGCTTTACAATCAGCCCCAGCATTTT. Translated, it gives CASSPDGQGLYNQPQHF.

This clone was found a few times. This chain connects TRBV6-5 to TRBJ2-7; a possible D gene is TRBD1 (5 bases). Germline V gene lookup returns CDR1 MNHEY and CDR2 SVGAGI. V was clipped by 0 bases and J by 1 base, with 10 bases between them. CDR3 length: 15 amino acids. CDR3 protein: CASSYSGAGSYEQYF. The CDR3 DNA reads TGTGCCAGCAGTTACTCAGGGGCCGGTTCCTACGAGCAGTACTTC.

This rearrangement joins TRBV25-1 to TRBJ2-3; 14 bases line up with TRBD2. The length of the CDR3 is 18 residues. V lost 4 bases, J lost 4 bases, and 10 bases stayed unmatched. CDR1 is MGHDK and CDR2 is SYGVNS in the germline V gene. CDR3: CASSAIRGLAGEADTQYF. Here the CDR3 DNA reads TGTGCCAGCAGTGCAATCCGGGGACTAGCGGGAGAGGCAGATACGCAGTATTTT.

The gene calls are TRBV11-3 and TRBJ2-2; tentatively, D is TRBD2 (5 bases). V shed 5 bases and J shed 4 bases, with 14 bases lying between them. The CDR3 has 15 residues. Germline values: CDR1 SGHNT, CDR2 YENEEA. CDR3 in amino acids: CASSRRTGGTGELFF. The CDR3 DNA reads TGTGCCAGCAGCCGGAGGACGGGCGGCACCGGGGAGCTGTTTTTT.

This chain uses TRBV10-3 with TRBJ2-1, with 10 positions matching TRBD2. CDR3 size: 16 residues. Germline V CDR1 and CDR2: ENHRY, SYGVKD. V was pared by 1 base and J by 10 bases, with 10 bases of the junction left unmatched. Here the CDR3 reads CAISEWSGRAGGEQFF. Here the CDR3 DNA reads TGTGCCATCAGTGAGTGGAGCGGGAGGGCCGGAGGCGAGCAGTTCTTC.

In this sample, this clone turned up a few times. This chain links TRBV9 with TRBJ2-5; D remains unclear. The CDR3 length is 15 residues. Per the germline V gene, CDR1 is SGDLS and CDR2 is YYNGEE. The ends were cut back, 0 bases at V and 5 bases at J, with 14 bases in the middle. The CDR3 DNA reads TGTGCCAGCAGCGTAGGAGGAGTCTCGACGGAGACCCAGTACTTC. Translating it yields CASSVGGVSTETQYF.

The V and J genes are TRBV6-2 or TRBV6-3 and TRBJ2-5; 10 nucleotides align to TRBD2. The J segment lost 5 bases and the V segment lost 2 bases, leaving 14 bases of the junction unmatched. This CDR3 has 18 amino acids. CDR1 and CDR2 (germline): MNHEY, SVGEGT. The CDR3 coding sequence is TGTGCCAGCAGTTACGGACTAGCGGTAAGGAGGATAGAGGAGACCCAGTACTTC. Amino acid sequence: CASSYGLAVRRIEETQYF.

The chain joins TRBV18 to TRBJ2-6; D gene uncertain. The CDR3 length is 14 residues. CDR1 KGHSH and CDR2 LQKENI come from the germline V gene. V was shortened by 3 bases and J by 0 bases, with 3 bases between the two germline ends. CDR3 nucleotide sequence: TGTGCCAGCTCACCCCGCTCTGGGGCCAACGTCCTGACTTTC. It is translated as CASSPRSGANVLTF.

A few counts support this clone. J is TRBJ2-1 and V is TRBV11-3, with a weak D call TRBD1 (5 bases). Germline V CDR1 and CDR2: SGHNT, YENEEA. Trimming stripped 5 bases from V and 4 bases from J, with 9 bases between. This CDR3 is built from 13 residues. CDR3 coding DNA: TGTGCCAGCAGCCTTGACAGTTACAATGAGCAGTTCTTC. Its protein product is CASSLDSYNEQFF.

This clone was observed many times. This chain joins TRBV28 and TRBJ2-2; TRBD1 is a possible D gene (6 bases). The V end lost 5 bases, the J end lost 0 bases, and 16 bases lay between the germline ends. Germline CDR1 MDHEN, CDR2 SYDVKM. The CDR3 has 17 amino acids. The CDR3 DNA is TGTGCCAGCAGTCTGCGAGTGGGGGCCGCGAACACCGGGGAGCTGTTTTTT. This encodes CASSLRVGAANTGELFF.

This clone was counted between two and nine times. In nucleotides, the CDR3 is TGTGCCAGTAGTATTGAATTACGGCGGCGGGAAAAACTGTTTTTT. Translation: CASSIELRRREKLFF. This sequence joins TRBV19 and TRBJ1-4; D unresolved. The CDR3 spans 15 residues. Germline lookup yields CDR1 LNHDA and CDR2 SQIVND (reference sequence). V lost 3 bases and J lost 8, with 16 bases in between. The complete variable domain, with remaining parts taken from reference TRBV19 and TRBJ1-4, reads DGGITQSPKYLFRKEGQNVTLSCEQNLNHDAMYWYRQDPGQGLRLIYYSQIVNDFQKGDIAEGYSVSREKKESFPLTVTSAQKNPTAFYLCASSIELRRREKLFFGSGTQLSVL.

The gene calls are TRBV7-2 and TRBJ2-7; 8 nucleotides agree with TRBD2. Germline loops: CDR1 SGHTA, CDR2 FQGNSA. CDR3 length: 15 residues. V lost 5 bases, J lost 0 bases, and 6 bases stayed unmatched. CDR3 protein: CASSPGLAISYEQYF. For the CDR3, the DNA is TGTGCCAGCAGCCCCGGACTAGCCATCTCCTACGAGCAGTACTTC. The full variable domain, its missing parts supplied by reference TRBV7-2 and TRBJ2-7, is GAGVSQSPSNKVTEKGKDVELRCDPISGHTALYWYRQSLGQGLEFLIYFQGNSAPDKSGLPSDRFSAERTGGSVSTLTIQRTQQEDSAVYLCASSPGLAISYEQYFGPGTRLTVT.